A single sample gave rise to the 20 T cell receptor beta chains below, sequenced in a study of metastatic and nonmetastatic thyroid tumors. TCRdb re-analyzed the PCR reads through MiXCR. The sample lists approximately 16,000 clones, over 10% occurring once. Ahead of thyroid surgery, no patient had received treatment of any kind. Sequenced sample: blood. All receptors come from a female donor with papillary thyroid cancer or a benign thyroid nodule (not recorded which). Some clones in this sample may be carry-over from other donors' samples.

This chain links TRBV7-3 with TRBJ2-5, with TRBD1 matching over 7 bases. The J segment lost 5 bases and the V segment lost 5 bases, leaving 8 bases of the junction unmatched. This CDR3 contains 14 residues. Per germline, CDR1 SGHTA and CDR2 FQGTGA. The CDR3 reads CASSLTGDGETQYF. The CDR3 DNA sequence: TGTGCCAGCAGCCTTACAGGGGACGGCGAGACCCAGTACTTC.

This clone qualifies as medium-sized. V is TRBV6-1 and J is TRBJ2-7, with TRBD1 matching over 11 bases. With V trimmed by 6 bases and J by 0 bases, 1 base remained unmatched. The CDR3 sequence is 14 residues long. Germline lookup yields CDR1 MNHNS and CDR2 SASEGT. Here the CDR3 DNA reads TGTGCCAGCAGGGGGACAGGGGGCTCCTACGAGCAGTACTTC. It encodes CASRGTGGSYEQYF.

This clone was counted at least ten times. This could be a read error, since a much larger clone is one nucleotide away. The chain is built from TRBV27 and TRBJ1-1; tentatively, D is TRBD1 (5 bases). The CDR3 runs to 13 residues. V shed 0 bases and J shed 5 bases, with 7 bases lying between them. Germline assignment: CDR1 MNHEY and CDR2 SMNVEV (reference sequence). As DNA, the CDR3 is TGTGCCAGCAGTTTATCTGGGGCGACTGAAGCTTTCTTT. Protein sequence: CASSLSGATEAFF.

This clone has a handful of counts. The junction shows a germline mismatch at one end, possibly a read error. The rearrangement joins TRBV6-2 or TRBV6-3 to TRBJ1-2; the D is unclear. The germline gives CDR1 MNHEY, CDR2 SVGEGT. There are 15 residues in the CDR3. This CDR3 is CASSQRRGENYVYTF. The DNA of the CDR3 is TGTGCCAGCAGCCAGAGACGTGGGGAGAACTATGTCTACACCTTC.

The J gene is TRBJ1-2, the V gene TRBV5-1, with unresolved D. V lost 0 bases and J lost 8, with 11 bases in between. The CDR3 is made up of 13 amino acids. Germline loops: CDR1 SGHRS, CDR2 YFSETQ. The CDR3 DNA follows: TGCGCCAGCAGCTTGGAAACGTCGGGAGGCTACACCTTC. Translating it yields CASSLETSGGYTF.

This clone was counted a few times. This chain connects TRBV24-1 to TRBJ2-2, with D hard to call. Germline V gene lookup returns CDR1 KGHDR and CDR2 SFDVKD. Trimming removed 1 base at V and 3 bases at J, with 5 bases between. The CDR3 is made up of 14 amino acids. DNA of the CDR3: TGTGCCACCAGTGATTTATCCTACACCGGGGAGCTGTTTTTT. Translated, it gives CATSDLSYTGELFF.

About this clone itself: A junction boundary mismatches the germline segment, possibly from a read error. V gene TRBV9 combines with J gene TRBJ2-7; 7 bases fit TRBD2. CDR1 SGDLS and CDR2 YYNGEE come from the germline V gene. CDR3 length: 15 amino acids. CDR3 amino acids: CASSVAGTSEYEHYF. Written as DNA, the CDR3 is TGTGCCAGCAGCGTAGCCGGTACTAGCGAGTACGAGCATTACTTC.

By share, this clone ranks as medium-sized. The chain is built from TRBV19 and TRBJ1-1; tentative D call: TRBD1 (5 bases). This CDR3 has 13 amino acids. V was pared by 4 bases and J by 8 bases, with 14 bases between. The germline V gene encodes CDR1 LNHDA and CDR2 SQIVND (reference sequence). As DNA, the CDR3 is TGTGCCAGTAGTACCGACAGATTACCAGAAGCTTTCTTT. It encodes CASSTDRLPEAFF.

This clone was counted ten times or more. The chain combines TRBV27 with TRBJ1-2; the D gene is possibly TRBD1 (5 bases). Trimming stripped 8 bases from V and 3 bases from J, with 19 bases between. This CDR3 region has 15 residues. Germline CDR1 reads MNHEY; CDR2 reads SMNVEV (reference sequence). Here the CDR3 DNA reads TGTGCCAGCTCCTCTCCCCGGGACGGAGACTATGGCTACACCTTC. This gives the protein CASSSPRDGDYGYTF.

The chain combines TRBV28 with TRBJ2-1; D remains unclear. Trimming removed 5 bases from V and 4 bases from J, with 21 bases in between. The length of the CDR3 is 17 residues. Per the germline V gene, CDR1 is MDHEN and CDR2 is SYDVKM. The CDR3 sequence: CASSKTELKNRYNEQFF. CDR3 DNA sequence: TGTGCCAGCAGTAAAACCGAACTTAAAAATCGGTACAATGAGCAGTTCTTC.

This clone was seen a few times. A read error is possible here, since a much larger clone lies one base away. The rearrangement uses TRBV4-1 and TRBJ2-1; 8 bases map to TRBD2. The trim removed 2 bases at V and 10 bases at J, leaving 10 bases unmatched. Looked up from germline, CDR1 is MGHRA and CDR2 is YSYEKL. There are 15 residues in the CDR3. The CDR3 here is CASSQPTSVIREQFF. CDR3 coding DNA: TGCGCCAGCAGCCAACCGACTAGCGTGATCCGAGAGCAGTTCTTC.

This clone came up a few times. V and J are TRBV7-8 and TRBJ2-4; no reliable D call. The V and J ends lost 0 bases and 0 bases respectively, with 9 bases between them. The CDR3 extends over 16 amino acids. Germline CDR1 is SGHVS and CDR2 is FQNEAQ. CDR3 in amino acids: CASSLALYSAKNIQYF. The CDR3 DNA sequence: TGTGCCAGCAGCTTAGCGCTGTACTCAGCCAAAAACATTCAGTACTTC.

This clone was counted many times. This chain joins TRBV5-1 and TRBJ2-7; no reliable D call. Germline V gene lookup returns CDR1 SGHRS and CDR2 YFSETQ. Trimming left V 1 base short and J 4 bases short, with 18 bases between. There are 16 residues in the CDR3. The CDR3 DNA reads TGCGCCAGCAGCTTGTCAGCTCCGGCAGGTTGGTACGAGCAGTACTTC. As protein: CASSLSAPAGWYEQYF. The full variable domain, completed using reference TRBV5-1 and TRBJ2-7, is KAGVTQTPRYLIKTRGQQVTLSCSPISGHRSVSWYQQTPGQGLQFLFEYFSETQRNKGNFPGRFSGRQFSNSRSEMNVSTLELGDSALYLCASSLSAPAGWYEQYFGPGTRLTVT.

Many counts were recorded for this clone. The chain links TRBV7-6 to TRBJ2-7; possible D gene TRBD1, 5 bases. The CDR3 sequence is 13 residues long. From germline, CDR1 is SGHVS and CDR2 FNYEAQ. Trimming cost V 2 bases and J 2 bases, with 7 bases left between them. CDR3: CASSLQGAYEQYF. The CDR3, as DNA: TGTGCCAGCAGCTTACAGGGCGCCTACGAGCAGTACTTC.

This clone was found many times. The chain has TRBV20-1 and TRBJ1-2, with D hard to call. V lost 2 bases and J lost 8, with 24 bases in between. CDR1 and CDR2 (germline): DFQATT, SNEGSKA (reference sequence). The CDR3 runs 16 residues. The CDR3, as DNA: TGCAGTGCTAGAATTCGGTATTCCAGGACGTCTGGAGGCTACACCTTC. The encoded protein is CSARIRYSRTSGGYTF.

This clone was seen ten or more times. This rearrangement joins TRBV4-2 to TRBJ2-5, with a tentative D call TRBD1 (6 bases). Trimming pared 4 bases from V and 5 bases from J, leaving 14 bases between. The CDR3 is 14 residues long. Germline values: CDR1 LGHNA, CDR2 YNFKEQ. In DNA form, the CDR3 reads TGTGCCAGCAGCCGGGCAGGGGATGGCGAGACCCAGTACTTC. Translation: CASSRAGDGETQYF.

This clone was counted many times. The V gene is TRBV6-6, the J gene TRBJ2-3; perhaps D is TRBD1 or TRBD2 (5 bases each). Trimming took off 2 bases at V and 4 bases at J, with 10 bases between the two ends. From germline, CDR1 is MNHNY and CDR2 SVGAGI (reference sequence). The length of the CDR3 is 14 residues. The CDR3 sequence is CASSYLRDADTQYF. CDR3 DNA sequence: TGTGCCAGCAGTTACCTAAGGGACGCAGATACGCAGTATTTT.

This clone was counted only a few times. The conserved phenylalanine or tryptophan is not found at the CDR3 terminus, so this likely reflects a read error. V usage is TRBV19 and J usage is TRBJ1-2; D gene uncertain. Germline loops: CDR1 LNHDA, CDR2 SQIVND (reference sequence). This CDR3 is built from 15 residues. V was clipped by 5 bases and J by 7 bases, with 20 bases between them. For the CDR3, the DNA is TGTGCCAGTAGTCCTCCCCAGTTCGGGGTAGGTGGCTACACCATC. This codes for CASSPPQFGVGGYTI.

This clone occurred many times. This chain joins TRBV14 and TRBJ1-6, with D hard to call. The CDR3 consists of 13 residues. V lost 1 base and J lost 10, with 8 bases in between. The germline CDR1 and CDR2 sequences are SGHDN and FVKESK. In DNA form, the CDR3 reads TGTGCCAGCAGCCAAGTCTCCGGGTCACCCCTCCACTTT. Amino acids: CASSQVSGSPLHF.

This clone was counted ten times or more. The chain links TRBV2 to TRBJ2-1, with D possibly being TRBD2 (7 bases). Looked up from germline, CDR1 is SNHLY and CDR2 is FYNNEI. The V gene lost 6 bases and the J gene lost 1 base, with 10 bases spanning the gap. This CDR3 is 14 amino acids long. This chain's CDR3 is CASRRGGSYNEQFF. As DNA, the CDR3 is TGTGCCAGCAGGAGGGGGGGTTCCTACAATGAGCAGTTCTTC.